The 17 T cell receptor beta chains reported below all come from one sample, sequenced in a study of blood T cell repertoires in COVID-19 (dated by TCRdb to about 2020). The library was produced with the immunoSEQ multiplex PCR assay. Held by TCRdb, this immuneACCESS table contains in-frame sequences only and omits some clones. Under half of the omission traces to an unresolved V gene where checked; the cause of the rest is unknown. Here the sample has about 71,000 clones; roughly 90% occur a single time. Clones ranked in the top ten supply 2% of the sample. Material for sequencing was peripheral blood. These receptors came from a man aged 25 to 40 with acute or convalescent COVID-19.

The chain joins TRBV6-2 or TRBV6-3 to TRBJ2-3, with TRBD1 identical over 12 bases. Germline loops: CDR1 MNHEY, CDR2 SVGEGT. The CDR3 totals 15 residues. V dropped 6 bases and J dropped 5; count of bases not matched to a gene: 6. This chain's CDR3 is CASSLGQGAIDTQYF. The CDR3 DNA sequence: TGTGCCAGCAGCCTGGGACAGGGGGCAATAGATACGCAGTATTTT.

The chain carries TRBV6-2 or TRBV6-3 and TRBJ2-7; a possible D gene is TRBD1 (6 bases). CDR1 and CDR2 (germline): MNHEY, SVGEGT. CDR3 size: 13 residues. V lost 6 bases and J lost 7, with 16 bases in between. Written as DNA, the CDR3 is TGTGCCAGCAGCCGGGCAGGGGTGCGGGAGCAGTACTTC. Amino acid sequence: CASSRAGVREQYF.

The chain couples TRBV10-3 to TRBJ2-4; 10 bases match TRBD1. The CDR3 contains 18 residues. CDR1 is ENHRY and CDR2 is SYGVKD in the germline V gene. V was clipped by 7 bases and J by 10 bases; unmatched bases: 22. CDR3 amino acids: CAINPSTGGAYSLCIQYF. As DNA, the CDR3 is TGTGCCATCAACCCCTCGACAGGGGGCGCGTATAGTCTTTGTATTCAGTACTTC.

This chain uses TRBV2 with TRBJ2-1, with TRBD2 matching over 7 bases. Germline V gives CDR1 SNHLY, CDR2 FYNNEI. The junction had 7 bases not matched to a gene; V was cut back by 7 bases and J by 4 bases. The CDR3 length is 14 residues. Here the CDR3 DNA reads TGTGCCAGCATCGGCGGGGGAGCTTACAATGAGCAGTTCTTC. Translation: CASIGGGAYNEQFF.

The J gene is TRBJ1-2, the V gene TRBV27; D is perhaps TRBD1 (6 bases). The germline V gene has CDR1 MNHEY and CDR2 SMNVEV (reference sequence). V lost 1 base to trimming and J lost 7 bases, with 13 bases between them. The CDR3 runs to 14 residues. CDR3 protein: CASSLWSGGGGYTF. The CDR3 DNA is TGTGCCAGCAGTTTATGGTCGGGGGGCGGTGGCTACACCTTC.

This chain links TRBV13 with TRBJ1-1, with unresolved D. The CDR3 has 12 residues. Deletions cut 5 bases from V and 10 bases from J, with 14 bases between. The germline gives CDR1 PRHDT, CDR2 FYEKMQ (reference sequence). DNA of the CDR3: TGTGCCAGCAGCCTACACGGACGGGGAGCTTTCTTT. This sequence encodes CASSLHGRGAFF.

V gene TRBV5-1 combines with J gene TRBJ2-5; 9 nucleotides agree with TRBD1. V lost 0 bases and J lost 5; bases outside the gene matches: 5. The length of the CDR3 is 15 residues. Germline loops: CDR1 SGHRS, CDR2 YFSETQ. The CDR3 loop is CASSLDRGLGETQYF. As DNA, the CDR3 is TGCGCCAGCAGCTTGGACAGGGGGCTTGGGGAGACCCAGTACTTC. The variable domain in full, with the rest retrieved from reference TRBV5-1 and TRBJ2-5, is KAGVTQTPRYLIKTRGQQVTLSCSPISGHRSVSWYQQTPGQGLQFLFEYFSETQRNKGNFPGRFSGRQFSNSRSEMNVSTLELGDSALYLCASSLDRGLGETQYFGPGTRLLVL.

The rearrangement uses TRBV2 and TRBJ2-2; a weak D match, TRBD2 (6 bases). V was clipped by 4 bases and J by 5 bases, with 11 bases between them. Germline CDR1 reads SNHLY; CDR2 reads FYNNEI. This CDR3 spans 14 amino acids. Here the CDR3 DNA reads TGTGCCAGCAGTGTATGGAGGGAGACCGGGGAGCTGTTTTTT. Translating it yields CASSVWRETGELFF.

The rearrangement joins TRBV5-1 to TRBJ1-1, with D tentatively TRBD1 (5 bases). In germline, CDR1 is SGHRS, CDR2 YFSETQ. Trimming took 8 bases from V and 0 from J, leaving 26 bases between them. This CDR3 region has 18 residues. The CDR3 region is CASYRGYGGLNVNTEAFF. DNA of the CDR3: TGCGCCAGTTATCGGGGGTACGGAGGATTAAATGTGAACACTGAAGCTTTCTTT.

The chain links TRBV5-4 to TRBJ1-2; the match to TRBD1 covers 8 bases. Trimming took 3 bases from V and 3 from J; bases not matched to a gene: 10. Per germline, CDR1 SGHNT and CDR2 YYREEE (reference sequence). There are 16 residues in the CDR3. The CDR3, as DNA: TGTGCCAGCAGCTCTGACCGGGACAGGAATGACTATGGCTACACCTTC. The encoded protein is CASSSDRDRNDYGYTF.

This chain connects TRBV4-1 to TRBJ2-5, with 9 bases lining up with TRBD1. This CDR3 contains 15 residues. V trimming: 2 bases; J trimming: 3 bases; junction bases outside the gene matches: 4. CDR1 is MGHRA, CDR2 YSYEKL, per germline. The CDR3 nucleotides read TGCGCCAGCAGCCAAACCGGGACAGGGAAAGAGACCCAGTACTTC. Translated: CASSQTGTGKETQYF.

The chain uses TRBV7-2 and TRBJ1-5; 8 nucleotides agree with TRBD1. The CDR3 length is 15 residues. Trimming took 1 base from V and 4 from J; bases not matched to a gene: 3. Germline CDR1 is SGHTA and CDR2 is FQGNSA. The CDR3 bases are TGTGCCAGCAGCTTAGAACAGGGGGTGAATCAGCCCCAGCATTTT. Its translation: CASSLEQGVNQPQHF.

This chain joins TRBV6-1 and TRBJ1-5; D remains ambiguous. Germline loops: CDR1 MNHNS, CDR2 SASEGT. The V end lost 0 bases, the J end lost 6 bases, and 9 bases lay between the germline ends. The CDR3 consists of 14 residues. The CDR3 sequence: CASSEAAVFQPQHF. DNA of the CDR3: TGTGCCAGCAGTGAAGCGGCAGTTTTTCAGCCCCAGCATTTT.

The chain uses TRBV27 and TRBJ2-5, with no clear D. Germline V gene data show CDR1 as MNHEY and CDR2 as SMNVEV (reference sequence). This CDR3 is 15 amino acids long. V gave up 4 bases and J gave up 2 bases, with 14 bases separating them. Here the CDR3 reads CASSSRWAGQETQYF. The CDR3 region has the DNA TGTGCCAGCAGTTCCAGGTGGGCAGGACAAGAGACCCAGTACTTC.

The chain recombines TRBV6-5 with TRBJ1-1; D is unclear. V lost 0 bases and J 1 base, leaving 9 bases between the germline ends. Germline V gives CDR1 MNHEY, CDR2 SVGAGI. This CDR3 is built from 15 residues. The DNA for the CDR3 is TGTGCCAGCAGTTACTCGAGGGTTGGGAACACTGAAGCTTTCTTT. This gives the protein CASSYSRVGNTEAFF.

The rearrangement uses TRBV5-1 and TRBJ1-2; D may be TRBD1 (5 bases). V was shortened by 1 base and J by 3 bases, with 7 bases between the two germline ends. Per the germline V gene, CDR1 is SGHRS and CDR2 is YFSETQ. The CDR3 consists of 13 residues. This CDR3 reads CASSLRGDYGYTF. The CDR3 DNA sequence: TGCGCCAGCAGCTTGAGGGGTGACTATGGCTACACCTTC.

The V gene is TRBV5-1, the J gene TRBJ1-1, with a possible D match to TRBD1 (5 bases). Trimming took off 3 bases at V and 0 bases at J, with 6 bases between the two ends. The CDR3 is 13 residues long. Germline-derived CDR1 and CDR2 are SGHRS and YFSETQ. The CDR3 sequence: CASSWGVNTEAFF. CDR3 DNA sequence: TGCGCCAGCAGCTGGGGGGTGAACACTGAAGCTTTCTTT.